This T cell receptor (beta chain) was found in a study of T cell repertoires in cytomegalovirus infection. Overall study findings and caveats: Clonotype analysis showed dominance of the ex vivo response by HLA-C-restricted CMV-specific TCR beta clonotypes. Using cumulative public TCR beta family frequency, the authors identified those who carried CMV together with the relevant HLA.

This clonotype has a handful of counts. Its antigen is not identified. TCRdb re-derived calls from the reads in MiXCR, one entry per CDR3 protein. The sample lists approximately 600,000 distinct CDR3 sequences; approximately 40% were seen once. Germline values: CDR1 SGHTA, CDR2 FQGNSA. With 6 bases clipped from V and 13 bases from J, the junction kept 9 bases outside the gene matches. The length of the CDR3 is 13 residues. J is TRBJ1-6 and V is TRBV7-2, with TRBD1 identical over 7 bases. The clonotype originates from a human donor in good health (CMV status not recorded). Some clones in this sample may be carry-over from other donors' samples. This specimen was cultured PBMCs, taken from culture after CMV antigen stimulation. The CDR3 loop is CASRGTAAAPLHF. Here the CDR3 DNA reads TGTGCCAGCAGGGGGACAGCCGCTGCTCCCCTCCACTTT.